The TCR beta chain described here comes from a study of T-cell reconstitution after alpha-beta-depleted transplantation in children. Study-level findings and limits: Surviving recipient T cells and thymic progenitors underlay high day-60 TCRbeta diversity in some patients. T cells produced anew were the main source of T-cell counts and diversity one year after transplant. In patients about two months after transplant, alpha-beta T cells reportedly arose from several hundred expanded graft clones.

The table lists this clonotype with many counts. Its specificity is unknown. For TCRbeta, the library was prepared with unique molecular identifiers. TCRdb re-called the PCR reads through MiXCR, storing one row per CDR3 protein. The sample consists of around 270,000 distinct CDR3 sequences, around 10% of them appearing once. V lost 6 bases and J lost 2, with 18 bases in between. There are 16 residues in the CDR3. Germline V gene sequence: CDR1 SGHRS, CDR2 YFSETQ. Sequences were derived from PBMCs, sampled before TCRalphabeta/CD19-depleted stem cell transplant. The source is a boy under two years old with acute myeloid leukemia, due to receive a stem cell transplant. The chain combines TRBV5-1 with TRBJ2-1; D is possibly TRBD1 (6 bases). The CDR3, as DNA: TGCGCCAGCATCCAAGGGGGTCGCCCCCCCTACAATGAGCAGTTCTTC. This codes for CASIQGGRPPYNEQFF.